These T cell receptor beta chains were read from a single sample in a study of shared clonotypes between healthy human individuals. Repertoires were generated with immunoSEQ multiplex PCR, while TCRdb's copy carries only in-frame clones and drops some. The sample records 2,500,000 or so clones, 80% to 95% being singletons. Material: naive CD4+ T cells from PBMCs. These receptors all come from a young man in good health. Some clones in this sample may be carry-over from other donors' samples. Both conserved end residues are trimmed from each CDR3. Not every row has a clone size; where given, it reads once, few, many or a size class.

j_call v_call clone_size cdr3_aa
TRBJ2-3 TRBV7-8 NA ASSLLGQGHTDTQY
TRBJ1-1 TRBV19 NA ASSIAGGLNTEAF
TRBJ1-2 TRBV19 NA ASSRQDYGYT
TRBJ2-5 TRBV11-3 NA ASSKGTADEETQY
TRBJ2-2 TRBV5-1 NA ASSFLAGDSTGELF
TRBJ2-1 TRBV9 once ASSVKSTELALNEQF
TRBJ2-1 TRBV7-9 NA ASSWIFAGTPPEQF
TRBJ2-1 TRBV5-1 NA ASSPNYHEQF
TRBJ1-2 TRBV7-2 once ASSRTFNYGYT
TRBJ2-1 TRBV11-2 NA ASSLRGPGQGSYNEQF
TRBJ2-1 TRBV7-3 NA ASSFNPREGQF
TRBJ2-7 TRBV11-2 NA ASSLPGSPFEQY
TRBJ2-7 TRBV19 NA ASSSPGHGTYEQY
TRBJ1-2 TRBV5-1 NA ASSLGGTNYGYT
TRBJ1-2 TRBV2 NA ASSARASNYGYT
TRBJ2-7 TRBV19 NA ASSWGQSYEQY
TRBJ2-1 TRBV5-4 NA ASSFGHYNEQF
TRBJ2-5 TRBV27 NA ASSFSGGETQY
TRBJ1-2 TRBV5-1 NA ASSRRDGNYGYT
TRBJ2-1 TRBV6-4 NA ASALRGAGGVDEQF
TRBJ2-1 TRBV6-1 NA ASREPSGSLSF
TRBJ1-2 TRBV7-9 NA ASSLAGQNHYGYT
TRBJ1-1 TRBV5-1 few ASSLRQNTEAF
TRBJ2-5 TRBV29-1 NA SVNLAEETQY
TRBJ2-1 TRBV7-2 NA ASSRDRGDEQF
TRBJ1-4 TRBV7-9 NA ASSPTLTNEKLF
TRBJ2-7 TRBV25-1 NA ASSEYQGTYEQY
TRBJ2-7 TRBV7-9 NA ASSAPSAGPYEQY
TRBJ2-4 TRBV5-4 NA ASSLSGPKNIQY
TRBJ2-7 TRBV28 NA ASSSPNRGGPYEQY
TRBJ2-5 TRBV4-1 NA ASSQGQLGETQY
TRBJ2-7 TRBV28 NA ASISPGFSYEQY
TRBJ2-7 TRBV28 NA ASSPGTTIYEQY
TRBJ2-3 TRBV19 NA ASSIVVSAPSSTDTQY
TRBJ2-5 TRBV5-1 NA ASSLGPSWETQY
TRBJ2-7 TRBV7-9 NA ASSLGVGYEQY
TRBJ2-1 TRBV5-1 NA ASSMQGLAGDNEQF
TRBJ2-5 TRBV2 NA ASRPLTGEETQY
TRBJ2-7 TRBV18 NA ASSPGHGTEVGTSYEQY
TRBJ2-7 TRBV30 NA AWSPLGLAGRYEQY
TRBJ1-1 TRBV9 NA ASSPFLRGGQFDTEAF
TRBJ1-3 TRBV2 NA ASKQRSGFGNTIY
TRBJ1-2 TRBV6-5 NA ASSFLRTGGHYGYT
TRBJ1-4 TRBV7-2 NA ASSLGGQGVEKLF
TRBJ1-4 TRBV9 NA ASSPRGSNNEKLF
TRBJ1-2 TRBV29-1 NA SVEDVGMARGYT
TRBJ2-7 TRBV13 NA ASLSGRAPYEQY
TRBJ1-1 TRBV14 NA ASSPQGGSSTEAF
TRBJ1-5 TRBV7-9 few ASSLIAQPQH
NA TRBV6-5 once ASSSSGRPQLYEQY
TRBJ1-1 TRBV7-9 NA ASSFTGASTEAF
TRBJ2-7 TRBV5-1 NA ASSFGDTPYEQY
TRBJ2-1 TRBV7-2 NA ASSLDAVPRISSYNEQF
TRBJ2-1 TRBV6-5 NA ASSYGPEQF